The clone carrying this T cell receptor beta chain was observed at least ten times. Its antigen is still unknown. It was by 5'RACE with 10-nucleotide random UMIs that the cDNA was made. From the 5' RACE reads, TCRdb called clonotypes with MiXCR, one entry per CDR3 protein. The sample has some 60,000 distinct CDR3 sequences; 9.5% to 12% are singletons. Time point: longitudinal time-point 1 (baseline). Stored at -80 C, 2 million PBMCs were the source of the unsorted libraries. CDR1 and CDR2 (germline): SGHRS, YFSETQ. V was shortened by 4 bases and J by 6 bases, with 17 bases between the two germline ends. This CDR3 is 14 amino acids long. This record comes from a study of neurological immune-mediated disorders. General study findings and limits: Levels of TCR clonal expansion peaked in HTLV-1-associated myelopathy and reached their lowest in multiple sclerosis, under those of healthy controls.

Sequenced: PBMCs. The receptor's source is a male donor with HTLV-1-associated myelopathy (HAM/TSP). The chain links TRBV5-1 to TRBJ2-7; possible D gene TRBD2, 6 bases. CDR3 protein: CASSRRDSLAEQYF. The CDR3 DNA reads TGCGCCAGCAGCCGGCGGGACTCCCTCGCCGAGCAGTACTTC. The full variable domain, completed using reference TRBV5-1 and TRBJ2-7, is KAGVTQTPRYLIKTRGQQVTLSCSPISGHRSVSWYQQTPGQGLQFLFEYFSETQRNKGNFPGRFSGRQFSNSRSEMNVSTLELGDSALYLCASSRRDSLAEQYFGPGTRLTVT.